This record concerns one T cell receptor beta chain sequence. What it binds is not known. The CDR3 spans 13 residues. With 7 bases clipped from V and 5 bases from J, the junction kept 3 bases outside the gene matches. Germline CDR1 is SNHLY and CDR2 is FYNNEI. The sample is drawn from a study of shared clonotypes between healthy human individuals. Study-level background: The plates for each donor numbered three CD4 naive, three CD4 memory, two CD8 naive and one CD8 memory. Notes on the study in general: Non-shared clonotypes had lower generation probabilities than those shared by all four donors.

Assay execution proceeded at the deep level. Here immunoSEQ multiplex PCR was the method, and the copy in TCRdb shows in-frame clones only, minus some. The top ten hold under 1.5% of the sample, which has about 2 million clones, approximately 94% seen once. Naive CD8 cells were CD45RO-negative, positively selected for CCR7, excluding terminally differentiated effector memory CD45RA+ cells. The sequence was collected from a man between 18 and 35 years old in good health. The chain joins TRBV2 to TRBJ2-7; TRBD2 aligns across 12 bases. The sequencing input was naive CD8+ T cells sorted from blood. The CDR3 DNA follows: TGTGCCAGCAATCGACTAGCGGGGGACGAGCAGTACTTC. Amino acid sequence: CASNRLAGDEQYF.